The rows below give T cell receptor beta chains drawn from one sample of a study of monozygotic twins with inflammatory bowel disease. TCRdb reanalyzed the 5' RACE reads, giving one entry per CDR3 protein sequence and no DNA. The sample table sets out more than 350,000 distinct CDR3 sequences. The sample taken for sequencing was blood. These receptors were obtained from a human donor with ulcerative colitis or Crohn's disease, or a healthy co-twin of an affected twin (not recorded which). The CDR3 runs from the conserved cysteine through the conserved F or W. Fields, in order: V gene, J gene, CDR3 length, CDR3 protein.

TRBV4-1	TRBJ1-5	16	CASSQDGSIVSEPQHF
TRBV18	TRBJ1-6	16	CASTPSRGGSGSPLHF
TRBV7-8	TRBJ1-1	14	CASSFFPGNTEAFF
TRBV25-1	TRBJ2-5	13	CASSHRGKETQYF
TRBV25-1	TRBJ2-1	14	CASRTGGSYNEQFF
TRBV20-1	TRBJ2-1	18	CSPQGGHASGGAGNEQFF
TRBV30	TRBJ2-5	14	CAWSVASGRETQYF
TRBV14	TRBJ2-7	11	CASSRYSEQYF
TRBV20-1	TRBJ1-4	15	CSAAQNPGGNEKLFF
TRBV7-8	TRBJ1-2	14	CASNPGQGSYGYTF
TRBV6-5	TRBJ2-7	16	CASSYSGGSVPYEQYF
TRBV7-9	TRBJ1-5	12	CASSRGQQPQHF
TRBV20-1	TRBJ2-1	15	CSASDIRQGNNEQFF
TRBV5-6	TRBJ2-1	15	CASSGTGGLYNEQFF
TRBV28	TRBJ1-1	15	CASSLASGQGTEAFF
TRBV3-1	TRBJ2-1	13	CASSHGGVNEQFF
TRBV5-1	TRBJ2-7	13	CASSLEGRDEQYF
TRBV28	TRBJ2-3	13	CASSFWAADTQYF
TRBV28	TRBJ2-1	14	CASSLWPSSNEQFF
TRBV13	TRBJ2-7	15	CASSLGGGGAYEQYF
TRBV20-1	TRBJ2-3	15	CSARDVSGYTDTQYF
TRBV7-8	TRBJ2-3	17	CASSPLVRKRGVDTQYF
TRBV20-1	TRBJ2-5	15	CSARDPGQGSETQYF
TRBV21-1	TRBJ1-2	13	CASSKGTKGGYTF
TRBV6-2/TRBV6-3	TRBJ2-7	14	CASSYGLAPYEQYF
TRBV5-4	TRBJ2-5	15	CASSQRGQGKETQYF
TRBV20-1	TRBJ2-1	17	CSARGGLARRNYNEQFF
TRBV7-3	TRBJ2-7	15	CASARAATSSYEQYF
TRBV5-6	TRBJ2-5	14	CASSLDGRKETQYF
TRBV12-5	TRBJ2-7	14	CASGPPDRDYEQYF
TRBV20-1	TRBJ2-1	15	CSAPNSGGASYLQFF
TRBV19	TRBJ2-3	15	CASSQTSGTTDTQYF